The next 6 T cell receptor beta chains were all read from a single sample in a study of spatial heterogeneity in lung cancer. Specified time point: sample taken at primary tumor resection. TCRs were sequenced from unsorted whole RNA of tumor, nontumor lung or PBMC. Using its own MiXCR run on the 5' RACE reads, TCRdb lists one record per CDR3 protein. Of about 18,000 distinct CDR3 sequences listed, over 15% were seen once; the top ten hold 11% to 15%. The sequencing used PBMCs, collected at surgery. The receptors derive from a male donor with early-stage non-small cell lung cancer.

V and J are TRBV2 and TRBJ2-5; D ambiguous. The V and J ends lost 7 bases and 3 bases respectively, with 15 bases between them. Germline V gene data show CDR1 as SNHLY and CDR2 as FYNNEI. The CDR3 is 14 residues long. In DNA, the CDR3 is TGTGCCAGCAAGGTTGAGTATTTTGAAGAGACCCAGTACTTC. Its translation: CASKVEYFEETQYF.

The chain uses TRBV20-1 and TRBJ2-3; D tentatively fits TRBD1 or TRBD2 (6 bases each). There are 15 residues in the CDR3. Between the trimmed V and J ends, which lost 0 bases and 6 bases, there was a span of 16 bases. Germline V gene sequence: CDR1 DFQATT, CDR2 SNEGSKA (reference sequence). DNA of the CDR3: TGCAGTGCTAGAGACCCCTCGGGGGCGGAGGATACGCAGTATTTT. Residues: CSARDPSGAEDTQYF.

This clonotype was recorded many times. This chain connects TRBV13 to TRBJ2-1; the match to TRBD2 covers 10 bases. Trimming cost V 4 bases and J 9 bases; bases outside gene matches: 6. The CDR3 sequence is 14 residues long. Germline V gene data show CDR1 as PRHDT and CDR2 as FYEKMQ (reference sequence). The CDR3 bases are TGTGCCAGCAGCTCAACTAGCGGGGAACTTGAGCAGTTCTTC. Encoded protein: CASSSTSGELEQFF.

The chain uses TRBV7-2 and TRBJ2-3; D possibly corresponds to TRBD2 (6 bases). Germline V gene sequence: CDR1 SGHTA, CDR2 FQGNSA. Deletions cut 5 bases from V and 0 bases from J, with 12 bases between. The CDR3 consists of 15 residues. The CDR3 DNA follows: TGTGCCAGCAGCCCGGACTACTTGAGCACAGATACGCAGTATTTT. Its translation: CASSPDYLSTDTQYF.

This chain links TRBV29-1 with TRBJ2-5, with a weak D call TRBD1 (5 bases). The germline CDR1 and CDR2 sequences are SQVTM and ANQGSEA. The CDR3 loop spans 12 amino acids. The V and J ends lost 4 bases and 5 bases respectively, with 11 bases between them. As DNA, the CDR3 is TGCAGCGTTGTGGCATCAGGGGAGACCCAGTACTTC. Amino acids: CSVVASGETQYF.

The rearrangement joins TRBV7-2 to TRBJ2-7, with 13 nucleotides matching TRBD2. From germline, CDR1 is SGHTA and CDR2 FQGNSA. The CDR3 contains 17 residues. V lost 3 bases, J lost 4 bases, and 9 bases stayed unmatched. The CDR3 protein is CASSFVGTSGALYEQYF. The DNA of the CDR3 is TGTGCCAGCAGCTTCGTGGGGACTAGCGGGGCCTTATACGAGCAGTACTTC.